By sample share, the clone carrying this TCR beta chain is medium-sized. The antigen is not known. TCRdb recomputed calls from the reads with MiXCR, one row per CDR3 protein. This table holds more than 3,500 distinct CDR3 sequences, more than 15% found once. The data belong to a study of liver allograft versus peripheral blood T cells. Study summary: Recipients' peripheral blood T cell receptor repertoires were compared with those in transplanted livers. Overall study results and limits: Liver allografts reportedly held T cell receptor repertoires unlike those in peripheral blood.

Looked up from germline, CDR1 is MNHEY and CDR2 is SVGEGT. The V and J ends lost 2 bases and 4 bases, in that order; junction bases with no gene match: 8. The CDR3 runs to 15 residues. The origin of this receptor is a human patient who had a liver transplant. Some T cells may have come from the graft donor. This sequence joins TRBV6-2 or TRBV6-3 and TRBJ2-7, with TRBD1 identical over 7 bases. In nucleotides, the CDR3 is TGTGCCAGCAGTTACCCCACAGGGGAAGGGTACGAGCAGTACTTC. Protein product: CASSYPTGEGYEQYF.